One TCR beta chain is described in this entry. It lacks a known antigen. No per-base quality is available; no much larger clone lies one base away. These data belong to a study of CD8 T cells in Susac syndrome (dated by TCRdb to the late 2010s). With respect to the entire study: Repertoire sequencing was used to test whether CD8+ T cell activation and differentiation in Susac syndrome was antigen driven. Clonality of the CD8+ T cell repertoire was compared between roughly eleven healthy donors, approximately 14 Susac syndrome patients and about 15 multiple sclerosis patients. Study-wide findings and limitations: The TCR sequencing and HLA analysis was acknowledged to have included a relatively small number of individuals.

V sheds 0 bases and J sheds 6 bases, leaving 14 bases between their ends. The CDR3, from cysteine to phenylalanine, totals 15 residues. Only the CDR3 DNA stays, 45 bases, in frame from base 1. Sequences MGHRA (CDR1) and YSYEKL (CDR2) are obtained from the germline V gene. RNA was extracted using the RNeasy kit, and roughly 0.5 to 1 microgram was reverse transcribed with random hexamers. TCR beta CDR3 regions were amplified with the immunoSEQ multiplex PCR assay covering 54 Vbeta and 13 Jbeta segments. PCR amplification bias was corrected by using a synthetic template baseline for primer optimization and computational correction. The original methods were these. Only productive sequences were kept, with reads annotated to V, D and J genes according to IMGT and analyzed in immunoSEQ Analyzer. Clonality was calculated as one minus the Shannon entropy normalized by log2 of the number of productive unique sequences. For each patient and control, public and private clones were evaluated within the 100 most prevalent clones. Clones were defined as Susac-specific if absent from the healthy and MS cohorts, from roughly 1,100 published viral clones and from other ImmuneACCESS disease sequences. The raw public data were reprocessed by TCRdb itself: fastp quality trimming at Q25, MiXCR clonotype calling, in-frame beta chains only. Under each unique CDR3 protein, matching rows form one entry showing the most common genes and DNA. These V and J calls rely on TCRdb rather than the paper's analysis. The sample table contains a few hundred thousand distinct CDR3 sequences; only one count was recorded for approximately 85% of them. The ten largest clones represent roughly 0.1% of the sample.

Peripheral blood CD8+ and CD4+ T cells from healthy donors, Susac syndrome patients and multiple sclerosis patients were profiled using high-throughput TCR beta sequencing. The multiple sclerosis controls were treatment-naive patients whose relapsing-remitting disease, either stable or active, fulfilled the revised McDonald criteria. CD8+ TEMRA cells were enriched by FACS, while bulk CD8+ and CD4+ T cells were purified by magnetic negative isolation. Blood was collected in EDTA tubes and processed within 24 hours, with PBMCs isolated through density gradient centrifugation. PBMCs intended for TCR sequencing were frozen in liquid nitrogen and were later thawed in a 37 degrees C water bath. The sorted or isolated CD4+, CD8+ and CD8+ TEMRA cells had a purity of 90% or higher.

The sequencing input was CD8+ T cells from PBMCs. This chain joins TRBV4-1 to TRBJ1-1; confidence is insufficient to name the D gene. This TCR was sampled from a human donor with multiple sclerosis. The nucleotide sequence reads as follows: TGCGCCAGCAGCCAAGAGTTTCGGCAGGTAGCTGAAGCTTTCTTT. It codes for CASSQEFRQVAEAFF.